This paragraph reports one T cell receptor (beta chain). Its antigen is unidentified. The V end was cut by 8 bases, the J end by 6 bases, with 14 bases between. The CDR3 totals 12 residues. The data derive from a study of T cell responses to AZD1222 COVID-19 vaccine. General study points: Two doses of AZD1222 preceded a rise in Spike-specific TCR breadth and depth. Repertoire sampling was restricted to post-peak T cell response timepoints. It should be noted that donors were predominantly white British and more often female, and clonal diversity was possibly underestimated. Spike as a whole was targeted by vaccine-associated CD4 TCRs, dominant at 160-218 and 743-854.

Sequenced by immunoSEQ multiplex PCR; TCRdb stores in-frame clones only, minus some. Of about 220,000 clones listed, about 93% were seen once; the top ten hold roughly 1%. This sequence was found in an adult in good health. The J gene is TRBJ2-7, the V gene TRBV12-3 or TRBV12-4, with a weak D call TRBD1 (6 bases). The sample was peripheral blood, taken on day 0 of MenACWY control vaccination. Written as DNA, the CDR3 is TGTGCCAGCTTGACAGGTAGGGGCGAGCAGTACTTC. Protein: CASLTGRGEQYF.